This paragraph reports one TCR beta chain. TCRdb's copy holds only in-frame clones and misses some; the assay was immunoSEQ multiplex PCR. This sample yields 150,000 to 200,000 clones, of which more than 75% are seen a single time; 9% to 12% belongs to the top ten. The source of the sample is a study of blood T cell repertoires in COVID-19. Study information: From T cells, B-cell-depleted T cells, or PBMCs came the material, which was cDNA or gDNA.

This clonotype originated in a woman in her seventies with COVID-19, enrolled during active disease. The sample comprised peripheral blood.

The CDR3 region has the DNA TGTGCCAGCAGCTTAGTCCAGGGGATATTCCTCTATGGCTACACCTTC. Translating gives CASSLVQGIFLYGYTF. V usage is TRBV7-2 and J usage is TRBJ1-2, with D possibly TRBD1 on 6 matching bases. Trimming cost V 1 base and J 4 bases, with 16 bases left between them. CDR1 and CDR2 from the germline V gene are SGHTA and FQGNSA. The CDR3 spans 16 residues.